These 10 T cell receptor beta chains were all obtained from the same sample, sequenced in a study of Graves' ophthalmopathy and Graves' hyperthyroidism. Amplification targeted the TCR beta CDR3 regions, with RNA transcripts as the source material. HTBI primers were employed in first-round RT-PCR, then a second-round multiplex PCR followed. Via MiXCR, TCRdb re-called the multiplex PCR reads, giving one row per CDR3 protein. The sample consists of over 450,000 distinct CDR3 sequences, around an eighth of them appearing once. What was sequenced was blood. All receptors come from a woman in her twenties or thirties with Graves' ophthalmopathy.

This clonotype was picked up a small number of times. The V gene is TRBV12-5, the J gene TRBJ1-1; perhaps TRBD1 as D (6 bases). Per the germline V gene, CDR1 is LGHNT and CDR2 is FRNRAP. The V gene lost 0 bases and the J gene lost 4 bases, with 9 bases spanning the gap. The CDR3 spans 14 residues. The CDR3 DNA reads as TGTGCTAGTGGTTTGGTACAGGGATCCACTGAAGCTTTCTTT. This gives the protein CASGLVQGSTEAFF.

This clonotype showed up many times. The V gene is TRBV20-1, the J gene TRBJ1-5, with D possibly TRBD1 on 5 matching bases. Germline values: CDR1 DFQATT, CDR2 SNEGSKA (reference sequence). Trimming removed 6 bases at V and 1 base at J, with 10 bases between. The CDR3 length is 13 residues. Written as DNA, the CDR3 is TGCAGTGCCCAGGGAGCCAGCAATCAGCCCCAGCATTTT. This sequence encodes CSAQGASNQPQHF.

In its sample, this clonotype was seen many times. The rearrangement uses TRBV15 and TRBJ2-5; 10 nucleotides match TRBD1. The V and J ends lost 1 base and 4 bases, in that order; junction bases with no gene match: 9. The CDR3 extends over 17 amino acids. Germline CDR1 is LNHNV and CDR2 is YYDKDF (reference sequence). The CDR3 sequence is CATSRAPGTGERETQYF. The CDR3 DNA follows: TGTGCCACCAGCAGAGCCCCGGGGACAGGGGAAAGAGAGACCCAGTACTTC.

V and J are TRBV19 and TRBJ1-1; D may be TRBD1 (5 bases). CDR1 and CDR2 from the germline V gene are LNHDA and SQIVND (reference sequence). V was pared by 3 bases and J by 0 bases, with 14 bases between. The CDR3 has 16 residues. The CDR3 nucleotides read TGTGCCAGTAGTATCCCCGGGGGGAGAATGAACACTGAAGCTTTCTTT. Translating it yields CASSIPGGRMNTEAFF.

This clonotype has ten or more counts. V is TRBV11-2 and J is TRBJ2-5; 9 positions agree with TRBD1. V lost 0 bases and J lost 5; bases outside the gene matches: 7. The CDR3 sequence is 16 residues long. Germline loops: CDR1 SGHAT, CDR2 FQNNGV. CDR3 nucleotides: TGTGCCAGCAGCTTAGATCGGGGGACAGGGAGGGAGACCCAGTACTTC. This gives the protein CASSLDRGTGRETQYF.

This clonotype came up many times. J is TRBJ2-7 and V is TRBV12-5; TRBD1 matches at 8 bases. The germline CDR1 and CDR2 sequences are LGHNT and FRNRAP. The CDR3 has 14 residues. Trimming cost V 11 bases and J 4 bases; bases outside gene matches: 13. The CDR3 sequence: CAALSGGVKYEQYF. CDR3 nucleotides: TGTGCTGCACTGTCAGGGGGCGTCAAGTACGAGCAGTACTTC.

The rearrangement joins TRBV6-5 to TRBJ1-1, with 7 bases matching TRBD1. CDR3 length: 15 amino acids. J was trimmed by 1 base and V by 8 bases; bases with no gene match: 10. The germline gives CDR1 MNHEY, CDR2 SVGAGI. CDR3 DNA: TGTGCCAGCGTTTACCACAGGGGAACGAACACTGAAGCTTTCTTT. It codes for CASVYHRGTNTEAFF.

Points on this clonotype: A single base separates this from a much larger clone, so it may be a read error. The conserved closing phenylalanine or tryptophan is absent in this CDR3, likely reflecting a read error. For the CDR3, the DNA is TGTGCCAGCACACGGACCGGGGAGCTGTTTTTG. Translating it yields CASTRTGELFL. The chain combines TRBV28 with TRBJ2-2, with D unresolved. The length of the CDR3 is 11 residues. Trimming removed 7 bases from V and 5 bases from J, with 5 bases in between. From germline, CDR1 is MDHEN and CDR2 SYDVKM.

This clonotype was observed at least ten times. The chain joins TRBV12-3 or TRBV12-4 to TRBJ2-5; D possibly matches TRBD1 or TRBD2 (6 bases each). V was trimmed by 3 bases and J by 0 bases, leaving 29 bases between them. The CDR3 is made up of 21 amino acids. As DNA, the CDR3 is TGTGCCAGCAGTTTTAAATATGGGAGGACAGCCCTAATGGGCTACCAAGAGACCCAGTACTTC. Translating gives CASSFKYGRTALMGYQETQYF.

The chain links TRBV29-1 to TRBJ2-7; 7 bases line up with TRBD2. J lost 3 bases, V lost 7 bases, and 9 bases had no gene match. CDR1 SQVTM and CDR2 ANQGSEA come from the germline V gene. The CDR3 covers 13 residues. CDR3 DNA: TGCAGCGCCGCCGGGACTATTGACTACGAGCAGTACTTC. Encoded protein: CSAAGTIDYEQYF.